This T cell receptor (beta chain) was found in a study of T cell responses to AZD1222 COVID-19 vaccine. Study-wide results and caveats: Of spike-specific TCRs, nearly half reportedly target regions left unmutated in variants. The study sampled repertoires only after the peak T cell response. Vaccine-associated CD4 TCRs ranged over spike, dominating at 160-218 and 743-854. A rise in Spike-specific TCR breadth and depth followed two AZD1222 doses.

CDR3 size: 15 residues. Losses at the gene ends were 3 bases for V and 2 bases for J; bases not matched to a gene: 3. The germline V gene encodes CDR1 SGHVS and CDR2 FQNEAQ. Data came from immunoSEQ multiplex PCR; TCRdb stores just in-frame clones and leaves some out. Here the sample spans 170,000 or so clones, 85% to 95% being singletons. About this clone: Its antigen is undetermined.

The source is an adult in good health. The sequences come from peripheral blood, collected on day 0 of AZD1222 vaccination. This chain connects TRBV7-8 to TRBJ2-7; 11 bases are a match to TRBD1. This CDR3 reads CASSFRDRGTYEQYF. The CDR3 DNA reads TGTGCCAGCAGCTTCCGGGACAGGGGGACCTACGAGCAGTACTTC.